The entry below describes one T cell receptor (beta chain). The method was immunoSEQ multiplex PCR; TCRdb's version includes in-frame clones alone and lacks a portion of them. The data hold about 71,000 clones, with roughly 92% observed a single time. Trimming left V 6 bases short and J 8 bases short, with 10 bases between. Germline CDR1 and CDR2: LNHDA and SQIVND (reference sequence). The CDR3 loop spans 11 amino acids. This entry is derived from a study of technical replicates of blood from several donors. Sequenced: T cells isolated from PBMCs. The rearrangement uses TRBV19 and TRBJ1-2; no definite D call. The clonotype comes from a human donor in good health. The CDR3 nucleotides are TGTGCCAGTAGGAAGGTGAGGGGCTACACCTTC. Translating it yields CASRKVRGYTF.